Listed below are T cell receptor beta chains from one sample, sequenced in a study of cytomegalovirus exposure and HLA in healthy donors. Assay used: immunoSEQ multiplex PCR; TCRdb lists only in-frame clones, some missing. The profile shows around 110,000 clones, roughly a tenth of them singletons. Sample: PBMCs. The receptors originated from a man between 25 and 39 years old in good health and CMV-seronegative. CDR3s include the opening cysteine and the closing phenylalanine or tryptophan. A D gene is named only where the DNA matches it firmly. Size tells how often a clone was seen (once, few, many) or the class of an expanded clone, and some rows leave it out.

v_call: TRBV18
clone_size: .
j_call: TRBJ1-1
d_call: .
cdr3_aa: CASSPQVEVTEAFF
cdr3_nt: TGTGCCAGCTCACCACAGGTTGAGGTCACTGAAGCTTTCTTT

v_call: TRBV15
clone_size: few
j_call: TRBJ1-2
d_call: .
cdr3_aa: CATSSTADPYGYTF
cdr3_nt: TGTGCCACCAGCAGTACAGCAGATCCCTATGGCTACACCTTC

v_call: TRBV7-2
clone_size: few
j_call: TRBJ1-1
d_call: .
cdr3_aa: CASSPTGTRVNTEAFF
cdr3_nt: TGTGCCAGCAGCCCTACAGGGACCCGGGTGAACACTGAAGCTTTCTTT

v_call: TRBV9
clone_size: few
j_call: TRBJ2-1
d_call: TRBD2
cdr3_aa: CASSVRLAGKNEQFF
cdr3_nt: TGTGCCAGCAGCGTCCGACTAGCGGGAAAGAATGAGCAGTTCTTC

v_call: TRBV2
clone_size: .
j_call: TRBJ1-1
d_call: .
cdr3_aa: CASSVGHLNTEAFF
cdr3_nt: TGTGCCAGCAGTGTGGGACACCTGAACACTGAAGCTTTCTTT

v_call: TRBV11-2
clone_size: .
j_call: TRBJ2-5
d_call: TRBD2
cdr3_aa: CASSKGTSGQETQYF
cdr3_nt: TGTGCCAGCAGCAAAGGGACTAGCGGCCAAGAGACCCAGTACTTC

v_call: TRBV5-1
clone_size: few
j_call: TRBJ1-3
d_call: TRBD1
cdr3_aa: CASSLEPPGQGRNTIYF
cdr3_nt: TGCGCCAGCAGCTTGGAGCCACCGGGACAGGGGAGAAACACCATATATTTT

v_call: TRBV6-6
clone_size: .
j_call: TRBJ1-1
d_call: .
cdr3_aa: CASNRAGTEAFF
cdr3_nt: TGTGCCAGCAATAGAGCGGGCACTGAAGCTTTCTTT

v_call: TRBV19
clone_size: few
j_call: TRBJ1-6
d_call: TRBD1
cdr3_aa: CASSRTGSPLHF
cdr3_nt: TGTGCCAGTAGCCGGACAGGTTCACCCCTCCACTTT

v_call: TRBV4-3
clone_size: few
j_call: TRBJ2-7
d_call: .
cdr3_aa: CASSQDTGTPSSYEQYF
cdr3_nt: TGCGCCAGCAGCCAGGATACCGGGACTCCCAGCTCCTACGAGCAGTACTTC

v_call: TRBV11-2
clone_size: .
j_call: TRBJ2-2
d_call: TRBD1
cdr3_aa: CASSPGQGVGELFF
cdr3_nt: TGTGCCAGCAGCCCGGGACAGGGGGTCGGGGAGCTGTTTTTT

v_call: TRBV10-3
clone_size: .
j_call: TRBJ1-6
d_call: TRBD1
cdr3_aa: CAIKEDRGDYNSPLHF
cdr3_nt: TGTGCCATCAAGGAGGACAGGGGAGACTATAATTCACCCCTCCACTTT

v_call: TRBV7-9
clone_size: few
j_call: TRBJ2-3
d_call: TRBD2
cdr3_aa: CASSLRAGGSTDTQYF
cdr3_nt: TGTGCCAGCAGCTTACGGGCGGGAGGTTCCACAGATACGCAGTATTTT

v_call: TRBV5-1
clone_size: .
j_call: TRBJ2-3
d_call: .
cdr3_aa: CASSSGTSTDTQYF
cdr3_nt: TGCGCCAGCAGCTCCGGGACAAGCACAGATACGCAGTATTTT

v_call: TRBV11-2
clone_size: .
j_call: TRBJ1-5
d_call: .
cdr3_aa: CASSFSGEGQPQHF
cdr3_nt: TGTGCCAGCAGCTTTTCAGGGGAGGGTCAGCCCCAGCATTTT

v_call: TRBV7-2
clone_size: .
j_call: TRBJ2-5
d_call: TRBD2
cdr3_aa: CASSLRGTSGDQETQYF
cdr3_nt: TGTGCCAGCAGCTTAAGGGGGACTAGCGGGGACCAAGAGACCCAGTACTTC

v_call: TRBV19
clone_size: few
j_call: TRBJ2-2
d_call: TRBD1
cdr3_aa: CASSPPWTGRNGELFF
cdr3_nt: TGTGCCAGTAGTCCGCCCTGGACAGGGAGGAACGGGGAGCTGTTTTTT

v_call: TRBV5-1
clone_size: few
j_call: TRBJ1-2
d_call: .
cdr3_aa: CASRLVGANYGYTF
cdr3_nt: TGCGCCAGCAGGCTGGTCGGGGCTAACTATGGCTACACCTTC

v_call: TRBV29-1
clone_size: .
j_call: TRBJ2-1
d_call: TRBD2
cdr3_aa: CSVDGLAGVKGNEQFF
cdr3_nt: TGCAGCGTTGACGGACTAGCGGGAGTTAAGGGAAATGAGCAGTTCTTC

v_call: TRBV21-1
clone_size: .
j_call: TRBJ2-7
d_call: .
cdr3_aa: CASSKEDIGHRNDYEQYF
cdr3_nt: TGTGCCAGCAGCAAAGAGGACATCGGACACAGAAACGACTACGAGCAGTACTTC

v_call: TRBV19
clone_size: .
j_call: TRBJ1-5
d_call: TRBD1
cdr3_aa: CASGDRGRNQPQHF
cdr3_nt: TGTGCCAGTGGGGACAGGGGACGCAATCAGCCCCAGCATTTT

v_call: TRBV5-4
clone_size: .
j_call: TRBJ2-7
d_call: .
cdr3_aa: CASSLPGYEQYF
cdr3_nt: TGTGCCAGCAGCTTGCCAGGGTACGAGCAGTACTTC

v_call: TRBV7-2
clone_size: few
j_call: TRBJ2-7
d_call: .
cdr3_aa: CASSSKGLYEQYF
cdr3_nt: TGTGCCAGCAGCTCCAAGGGGCTCTACGAGCAGTACTTC

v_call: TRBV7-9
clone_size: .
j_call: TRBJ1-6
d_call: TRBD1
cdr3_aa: CASSSGQNNSPLHF
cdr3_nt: TGTGCCAGCAGCTCGGGACAGAACAATTCACCCCTCCACTTT

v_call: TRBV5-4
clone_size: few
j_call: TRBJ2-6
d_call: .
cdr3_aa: CASKGESSGANVLTF
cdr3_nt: TGTGCCAGCAAAGGGGAAAGCTCTGGGGCCAACGTCCTGACTTTC

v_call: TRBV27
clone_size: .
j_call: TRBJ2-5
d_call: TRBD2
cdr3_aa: CASSLTPISAGGRETQYF
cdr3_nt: TGTGCCAGCAGTTTAACCCCCATCTCAGCGGGAGGGCGAGAGACCCAGTACTTC

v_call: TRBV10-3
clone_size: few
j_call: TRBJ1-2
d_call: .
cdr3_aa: CAISESGAGYTF
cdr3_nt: TGTGCCATCAGTGAGTCGGGGGCTGGCTACACCTTC

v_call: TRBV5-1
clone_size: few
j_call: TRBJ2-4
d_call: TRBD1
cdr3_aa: CASSRDSEDIQYF
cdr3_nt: TGCGCCAGCAGCCGGGACAGTGAAGACATTCAGTACTTC

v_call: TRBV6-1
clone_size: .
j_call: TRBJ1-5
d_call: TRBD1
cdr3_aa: CASSATGVSSNQPQHF
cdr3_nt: TGTGCCAGCAGTGCTACAGGGGTTTCTAGCAATCAGCCCCAGCATTTT

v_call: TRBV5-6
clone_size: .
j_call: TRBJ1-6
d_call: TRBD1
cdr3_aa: CASSFGQGMGNSPLHF
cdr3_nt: TGTGCCAGCAGCTTTGGACAGGGTATGGGGAATTCACCCCTCCACTTT

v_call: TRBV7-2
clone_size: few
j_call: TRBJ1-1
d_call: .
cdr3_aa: CASSPRGGAEAFF
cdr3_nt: TGTGCCAGCAGCCCTAGGGGGGGGGCTGAAGCTTTCTTT

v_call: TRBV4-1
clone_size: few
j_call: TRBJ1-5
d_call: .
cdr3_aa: CASSHPTGTDPFNQPQHF
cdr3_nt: TGCGCCAGCAGCCATCCCACCGGGACTGATCCCTTTAATCAGCCCCAGCATTTT

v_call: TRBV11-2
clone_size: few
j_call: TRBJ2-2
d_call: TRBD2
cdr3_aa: CALSGASGIQLNTGELFF
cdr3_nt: TGTGCCCTGAGCGGGGCTAGCGGGATACAGTTGAACACCGGGGAGCTGTTTTTT

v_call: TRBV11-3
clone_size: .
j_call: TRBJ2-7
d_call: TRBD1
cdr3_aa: CASSFDRGPYEQYF
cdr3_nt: TGTGCCAGCAGCTTCGACAGGGGTCCCTACGAGCAGTACTTC

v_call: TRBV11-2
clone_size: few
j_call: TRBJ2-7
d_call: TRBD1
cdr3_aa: CASSFDKVQGHKDYEQYF
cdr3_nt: TGTGCCAGCAGCTTCGACAAGGTACAGGGGCATAAGGACTACGAGCAGTACTTC

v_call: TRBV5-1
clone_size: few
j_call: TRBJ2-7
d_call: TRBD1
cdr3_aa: CASSLAAGQGAEQYF
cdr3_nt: TGCGCCAGCAGCTTGGCCGCGGGACAGGGGGCCGAGCAGTACTTC

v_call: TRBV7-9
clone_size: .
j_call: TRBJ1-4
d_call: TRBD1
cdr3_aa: CASSLGTGGEKLFF
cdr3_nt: TGTGCCAGCAGCTTGGGGACAGGGGGCGAAAAACTGTTTTTT

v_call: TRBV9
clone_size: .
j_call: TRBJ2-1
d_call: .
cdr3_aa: CASSVKTGEPSREQFF
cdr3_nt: TGTGCCAGCAGCGTTAAAACGGGAGAGCCCTCTCGGGAGCAGTTCTTC

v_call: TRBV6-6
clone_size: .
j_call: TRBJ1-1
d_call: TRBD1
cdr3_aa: CASNLRGVRTEAFF
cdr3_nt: TGTGCCAGCAACCTCAGGGGGGTGAGGACTGAAGCTTTCTTT

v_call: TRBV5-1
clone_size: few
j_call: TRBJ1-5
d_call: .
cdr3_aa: CASSFKKPQHF
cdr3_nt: TGCGCCAGCAGCTTTAAAAAGCCCCAGCATTTT

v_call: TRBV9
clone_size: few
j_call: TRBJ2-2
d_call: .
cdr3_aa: CASSVDKYLTGELFF
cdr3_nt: TGTGCCAGCAGCGTAGACAAATACCTCACCGGGGAGCTGTTTTTT

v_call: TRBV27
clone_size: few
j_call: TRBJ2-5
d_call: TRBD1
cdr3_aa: CASSLSIRAGTARGETQYF
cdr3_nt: TGTGCCAGCAGTTTATCGATCCGTGCCGGGACAGCCAGGGGGGAGACCCAGTACTTC

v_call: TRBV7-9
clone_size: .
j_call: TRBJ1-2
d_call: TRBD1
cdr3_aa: CASSSQRTGNYGYTF
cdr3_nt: TGTGCCAGCAGCTCCCAGAGGACAGGGAACTATGGCTACACCTTC

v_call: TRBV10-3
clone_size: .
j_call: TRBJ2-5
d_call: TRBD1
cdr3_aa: CAISETPGQGGETQYF
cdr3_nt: TGTGCCATCAGTGAGACACCGGGACAGGGGGGAGAGACCCAGTACTTC

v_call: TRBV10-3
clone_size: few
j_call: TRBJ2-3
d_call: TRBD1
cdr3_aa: CAISPGQGRVDTQYF
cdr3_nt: TGTGCCATCAGTCCGGGACAGGGTCGCGTGGATACGCAGTATTTT

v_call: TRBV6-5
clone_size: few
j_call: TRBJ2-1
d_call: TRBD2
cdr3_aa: CASSYGREGLGNEQFF
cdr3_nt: TGTGCCAGCAGTTACGGGCGGGAGGGTTTAGGCAATGAGCAGTTCTTC